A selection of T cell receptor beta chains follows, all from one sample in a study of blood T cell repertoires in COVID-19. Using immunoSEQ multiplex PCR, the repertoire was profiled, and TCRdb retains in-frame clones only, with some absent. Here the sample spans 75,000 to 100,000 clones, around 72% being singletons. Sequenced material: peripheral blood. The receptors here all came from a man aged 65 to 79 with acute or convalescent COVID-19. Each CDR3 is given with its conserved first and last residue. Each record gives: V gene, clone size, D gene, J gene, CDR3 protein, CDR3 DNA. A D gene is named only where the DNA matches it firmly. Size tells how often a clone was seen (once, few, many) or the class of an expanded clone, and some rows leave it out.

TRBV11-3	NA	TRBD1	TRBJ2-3	CASGPHRGTDTQYF	TGTGCCAGCGGCCCTCACAGGGGAACAGATACGCAGTATTTT
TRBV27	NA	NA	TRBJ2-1	CASLTLVGYNEQFF	TGTGCCAGCCTAACCCTAGTCGGCTACAATGAGCAGTTCTTC
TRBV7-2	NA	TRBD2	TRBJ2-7	CASSFSGGVEQYF	TGTGCCAGCAGCTTTAGCGGGGGTGTCGAGCAGTACTTC
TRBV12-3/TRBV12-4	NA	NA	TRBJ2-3	CASGGRTDTQYF	TGTGCCTCAGGTGGGCGCACAGATACGCAGTATTTT
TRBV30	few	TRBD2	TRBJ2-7	CAWSVGSGRQQYF	TGTGCCTGGAGTGTGGGAAGCGGGAGACAGCAGTACTTC
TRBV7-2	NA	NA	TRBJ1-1	CASSLARGNTEAFF	TGTGCCAGCAGCTTAGCCCGGGGAAACACTGAAGCTTTCTTT
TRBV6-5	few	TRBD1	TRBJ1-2	CASSRGTGDYGYTF	TGTGCCAGCAGCCGAGGGACAGGTGACTATGGCTACACCTTC
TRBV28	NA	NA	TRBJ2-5	CASSGGNYLQETQYF	TGTGCCAGCAGTGGTGGAAACTACCTCCAAGAGACCCAGTACTTC
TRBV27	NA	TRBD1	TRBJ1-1	CASGRDSVNTEAFF	TGTGCCAGCGGCCGGGACAGCGTGAACACTGAAGCTTTCTTT
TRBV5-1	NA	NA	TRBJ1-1	CASRREVGNTEAFF	TGCGCCAGCAGGCGGGAGGTAGGGAACACTGAAGCTTTCTTT
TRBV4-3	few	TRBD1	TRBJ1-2	CASSRDRGIGYGYTF	TGCGCCAGCAGCAGGGACAGGGGGATCGGCTATGGCTACACCTTC
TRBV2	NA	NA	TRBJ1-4	CASSEDRANEKLFF	TGTGCCAGCAGTGAAGACAGGGCTAATGAAAAACTGTTTTTT
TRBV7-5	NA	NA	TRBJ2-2	CARSCWTSGRGNTGELFF	TGTGCCAGAAGCTGCTGGACTAGCGGGAGGGGGAACACCGGGGAGCTGTTTTTT
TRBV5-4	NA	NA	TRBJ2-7	CASSLTGTSEQYF	TGTGCCAGCAGCTTGACAGGGACGTCCGAGCAGTACTTC
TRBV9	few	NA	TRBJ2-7	CASSPGEGTYEQYF	TGTGCCAGCAGCCCGGGGGAAGGAACCTACGAGCAGTACTTC
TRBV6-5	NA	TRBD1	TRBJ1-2	CASIPSGGSNYGYTF	TGTGCCAGCATCCCTTCAGGGGGCTCTAACTATGGCTACACCTTC
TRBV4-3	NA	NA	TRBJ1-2	CASSQDFKEYGYTF	TGCGCCAGCAGCCAAGATTTTAAGGAGTATGGCTACACCTTC
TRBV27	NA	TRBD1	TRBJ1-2	CASSFGTGGGGYTF	TGTGCCAGCAGTTTCGGGACAGGGGGCGGCGGCTACACCTTC
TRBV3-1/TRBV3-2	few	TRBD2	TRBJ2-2	CASSQGSGLVGTGELFF	TGTGCCAGCAGCCAAGGATCGGGACTAGTGGGCACCGGGGAGCTGTTTTTT
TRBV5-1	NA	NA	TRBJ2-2	CASSSEPSPAGELFF	TGCGCCAGCAGCTCCGAACCCTCGCCTGCGGGGGAGCTGTTTTTT
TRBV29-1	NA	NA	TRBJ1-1	CSGAGAEAFF	TGCAGCGGCGCAGGGGCTGAAGCTTTCTTT
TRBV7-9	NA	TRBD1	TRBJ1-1	CASRVDRHEAFF	TGTGCCAGCAGAGTGGACAGGCACGAAGCTTTCTTT
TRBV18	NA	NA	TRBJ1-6	CASSSRENSPLHF	TGTGCCAGCTCATCCAGGGAAAATTCACCCCTCCACTTT